The 30 T cell receptor beta chains in this list originate from one sample, sequenced in a study of shared clonotypes between healthy human individuals. TCRdb keeps only in-frame clones here, not all; method: immunoSEQ multiplex PCR. The sample has under 80,000 clones, over 55% seen once. What was sequenced was memory CD8+ T cells sorted from blood. Subset noted: CD45RO+ cells pooled with CCR7-negative TemRA cells. The receptors originated from a man younger than 45 in good health.

This clone came up many times. The chain combines TRBV25-1 with TRBJ2-7, with a possible D match to TRBD2 (6 bases). CDR1 and CDR2 (germline): MGHDK, SYGVNS. The CDR3 runs to 14 residues. The V gene lost 5 bases and the J gene lost 0 bases, with 11 bases spanning the gap. The CDR3, as DNA: TGTGCCAGCAGTAGCGGGTCCTTCTCCTACGAGCAGTACTTC. It yields the protein CASSSGSFSYEQYF.

This chain connects TRBV23-1 to TRBJ1-1; D unclear. TRBV23-1 is designated an ORF whose function remains uncertain. Trimming removed 4 bases at V and 6 bases at J, with 9 bases between. The CDR3 runs to 12 residues. The CDR3 nucleotides are TGCGCCAGCAGTCGTAGCGTCCCTGAAGCTTTCTTT. Its protein product is CASSRSVPEAFF.

The chain recombines TRBV6-1 with TRBJ2-1; D is ambiguous. The V end was cut by 2 bases, the J end by 8 bases, with 10 bases between. CDR1 is MNHNS and CDR2 is SASEGT in the germline V gene. This CDR3 comprises 13 residues. DNA of the CDR3: TGTGCCAGCAGTGAAAGTGTCGCCGATGAGCAGTTCTTC. Translated, it gives CASSESVADEQFF.

This clone has a single count. The gene calls are TRBV28 and TRBJ2-1; TRBD1 aligns across 10 bases. Germline CDR1 MDHEN, CDR2 SYDVKM. The CDR3 runs 19 residues. With V trimmed by 3 bases and J by 6 bases, 17 bases remained unmatched. The CDR3 loop reads CASSLRDRGAGPLSNEQFF. The CDR3 region has the DNA TGTGCCAGCAGTTTGAGGGACAGGGGCGCAGGCCCGTTAAGCAATGAGCAGTTCTTC.

This clone was seen a handful of times. This rearrangement joins TRBV15 to TRBJ1-4; 7 bases agree with TRBD1. V shed 1 base and J 8 bases; nucleotides not matched to a gene: 10. CDR3 length equals 16 residues. Germline V lookup: CDR1 LNHNV, CDR2 YYDKDF (reference sequence). The CDR3 coding sequence is TGTGCCACCAGCAGAGGACAGGGTTCGGGGGACGAAAAACTGTTTTTT. Its translation: CATSRGQGSGDEKLFF.

This clone was detected once. The chain links TRBV11-2 to TRBJ2-2, with 7 bases matching TRBD1. The CDR3 has 16 residues. J lost 3 bases, V lost 1 base, and 5 bases had no gene match. Germline-derived CDR1 and CDR2 are SGHAT and FQNNGV. The CDR3 DNA sequence: TGTGCCAGCAGCTTAGTGGGGGACAGATACACCGGGGAGCTGTTTTTT. It yields the protein CASSLVGDRYTGELFF.

This chain links TRBV5-6 with TRBJ1-3; D is ambiguous. CDR1 is SGHDT and CDR2 is YYEEEE in the germline V gene. The CDR3 sequence is 14 residues long. V gave up 0 bases and J gave up 9 bases, with 13 bases separating them. The CDR3, as DNA: TGTGCCAGCAGCTTGGCCGCGGGTAAAAGCACCATATATTTT. Residues: CASSLAAGKSTIYF. Full variable domain (outside the CDR3, taken from reference TRBV5-6 and TRBJ1-3): DAGVTQSPTHLIKTRGQQVTLRCSPKSGHDTVSWYQQALGQGPQFIFQYYEEEERQRGNFPDRFSGHQFPNYSSELNVNALLLGDSALYLCASSLAAGKSTIYFGEGSWLTVV.

There are a few counts of this clone. The chain has TRBV7-9 and TRBJ2-1; 9 nucleotides match TRBD1. The length of the CDR3 is 17 residues. Unmatched junction bases numbered 13, after V lost 5 bases and J lost 5 bases. Looked up from germline, CDR1 is SEHNR and CDR2 is FQNEAQ (reference sequence). CDR3 region: CASSPGWTGALDNEQFF. DNA of the CDR3: TGTGCCAGCAGCCCAGGGTGGACAGGGGCCCTAGACAATGAGCAGTTCTTC.

The V and J genes are TRBV11-2 and TRBJ2-2; D is unresolved. The CDR3 has 14 residues. Trimming shortened V by 0 bases and J by 4 bases, and 6 bases separated the two germline ends. The V gene's germline CDR1 is SGHAT and CDR2 FQNNGV. The CDR3 protein is CASSLEVSTGELFF. The CDR3 DNA sequence: TGTGCCAGCAGCTTAGAGGTTAGCACCGGGGAGCTGTTTTTT.

The chain is built from TRBV6-5 and TRBJ2-7; 9 positions agree with TRBD2. Unmatched junction bases numbered 2, after V lost 6 bases and J lost 2 bases. Germline-derived CDR1 and CDR2 are MNHEY and SVGAGI. This CDR3 is 13 amino acids long. In DNA, the CDR3 is TGTGCCAGCAGCCGACTAGCGGCCTACGAGCAGTACTTC. Its protein product is CASSRLAAYEQYF.

The chain carries TRBV5-1 and TRBJ2-5; maybe TRBD2 (5 bases). Trimming stripped 2 bases from V and 5 bases from J, with 13 bases between. This CDR3 is built from 14 residues. Germline-derived CDR1 and CDR2 are SGHRS and YFSETQ. The DNA of the CDR3 is TGCGCCAGCAGCTTTGAGGGAGTTGTTGAGACCCAGTACTTC. Amino acids: CASSFEGVVETQYF.

This clone was recorded many times. CDR3 DNA: TGTGCCAGCAGCCTCATTAGGAACACTGAAGCTTTCTTT. It encodes CASSLIRNTEAFF. This rearrangement joins TRBV11-2 to TRBJ1-1; no firm D call. The CDR3 covers 13 residues. The germline V gene encodes CDR1 SGHAT and CDR2 FQNNGV. Trimming shortened V by 5 bases and J by 1 base, and 8 bases separated the two germline ends.

This clone appeared once. V gene TRBV10-2 combines with J gene TRBJ2-3; D remains unclear. This CDR3 has 12 residues. Per the germline V gene, CDR1 is WSHSY and CDR2 is SAAADI. V was trimmed by 4 bases and J by 5 bases, leaving 7 bases between them. CDR3 coding DNA: TGCGCCAGCAGTGTTTCAGAAGATACGCAGTATTTT. Protein sequence: CASSVSEDTQYF.

The rearrangement links TRBV5-4 to TRBJ2-2; D call uncertain. Germline V gives CDR1 SGHNT, CDR2 YYREEE (reference sequence). Trimming stripped 1 base from V and 1 base from J, with 2 bases between. The CDR3 consists of 13 residues. This chain's CDR3 is CASSLWNTGELFF. The CDR3 DNA reads as TGTGCCAGCAGCTTGTGGAACACCGGGGAGCTGTTTTTT.

This sequence joins TRBV28 and TRBJ2-7; D unresolved. Germline V gives CDR1 MDHEN, CDR2 SYDVKM. This CDR3 has 12 residues. The ends were cut back, 4 bases at V and 4 bases at J, with 8 bases in the middle. Here the CDR3 reads CASSSHMYEQYF. CDR3 nucleotide sequence: TGTGCCAGCAGTTCCCACATGTACGAGCAGTACTTC.

The chain uses TRBV16 and TRBJ2-2; D unclear. There are 13 residues in the CDR3. Germline values: CDR1 KGHSY, CDR2 FQNENV. Trimming shortened V by 4 bases and J by 1 base, and 4 bases separated the two germline ends. The CDR3 reads CASSPQNTGELFF. The DNA of the CDR3 is TGTGCCAGCAGCCCACAGAACACCGGGGAGCTGTTTTTT.

The V gene is TRBV15, the J gene TRBJ2-1; tentative D call: TRBD2 (5 bases). CDR3 length equals 14 residues. The germline CDR1 and CDR2 sequences are LNHNV and YYDKDF (reference sequence). The V end was cut by 4 bases, the J end by 0 bases, with 7 bases between. CDR3 sequence: CATSKRSSYNEQFF. In DNA form, the CDR3 reads TGTGCCACCAGCAAGCGGAGCTCCTACAATGAGCAGTTCTTC.

This clone was picked up a small number of times. The J gene is TRBJ2-7, the V gene TRBV6-1; 9 nucleotides align to TRBD1. The V gene's germline CDR1 is MNHNS and CDR2 SASEGT. The CDR3 extends over 14 amino acids. The J segment lost 4 bases and the V segment lost 6 bases, leaving 7 bases of the junction unmatched. CDR3: CASRPGTGWYEQYF. The CDR3 bases are TGTGCCAGCAGGCCAGGGACAGGGTGGTACGAGCAGTACTTC.

This clone was seen a few times. This chain uses TRBV7-8 with TRBJ2-7; 8 bases fit TRBD1. Trimming cost V 4 bases and J 5 bases; bases outside gene matches: 10. The CDR3 is made up of 15 amino acids. Germline V gene sequence: CDR1 SGHVS, CDR2 FQNEAQ. This chain's CDR3 is CASSSTGASRDEQYF. CDR3 DNA: TGTGCCAGCAGCTCGACAGGGGCTTCGAGGGACGAGCAGTACTTC.

The V and J genes are TRBV19 and TRBJ2-2; possible D gene TRBD1, 6 bases. V dropped 9 bases and J dropped 0 bases, with 11 bases sitting between them. Germline CDR1 and CDR2: LNHDA and SQIVND (reference sequence). The CDR3 contains 14 residues. The CDR3 sequence is CASRDTSNTGELFF. The CDR3 nucleotides read TGTGCCAGCCGGGACACCTCGAACACCGGGGAGCTGTTTTTT.

The chain combines TRBV6-4 with TRBJ2-1; D is undetermined. Trimming removed 0 bases from V and 5 bases from J, with 5 bases in between. Germline CDR1 is MRHNA and CDR2 is SNTAGT. This CDR3 region has 13 residues. The CDR3 loop reads CASSDSANNEQFF. The DNA of the CDR3 is TGTGCCAGCAGTGACTCGGCTAACAATGAGCAGTTCTTC.

This chain links TRBV27 with TRBJ2-5; the match to TRBD2 covers 8 bases. This CDR3 is 16 amino acids long. Germline values: CDR1 MNHEY, CDR2 SMNVEV (reference sequence). The J segment lost 1 base and the V segment lost 1 base, leaving 5 bases of the junction unmatched. The CDR3 nucleotides read TGTGCCAGCAGTTTATTGGCGGGAGGCCTCCAAGAGACCCAGTACTTC. Amino acid sequence: CASSLLAGGLQETQYF.

This clone was observed a handful of times. This chain joins TRBV29-1 and TRBJ2-7; TRBD1 agrees at 7 bases. CDR3 length: 14 amino acids. Trimming took 5 bases from V and 5 from J; bases not matched to a gene: 12. CDR1 SQVTM and CDR2 ANQGSEA come from the germline V gene. The CDR3 DNA is TGCAGCGTTCGAGGGGGCTTATACTGGGACGAGCAGTACTTC. This translates into CSVRGGLYWDEQYF.

The V call is TRBV6-6, the J call TRBJ2-1; 8 nucleotides match TRBD2. This CDR3 spans 16 amino acids. Unmatched junction bases numbered 3, after V lost 0 bases and J lost 2 bases. Germline V gene lookup returns CDR1 MNHNY and CDR2 SVGAGI (reference sequence). CDR3 residues: CASSYSLAGPYNEQFF. CDR3 sequence (DNA): TGTGCCAGCAGTTACTCTCTAGCGGGCCCCTACAATGAGCAGTTCTTC.

The V call is TRBV7-2, the J call TRBJ2-6, with D possibly matching TRBD1 (6 bases). Per the germline V gene, CDR1 is SGHTA and CDR2 is FQGNSA. CDR3 length equals 17 residues. The germline V and J ends were trimmed by 5 bases and 2 bases, with 16 bases remaining between them. The DNA for the CDR3 is TGTGCCAGCAGCGTAAACAGGGTTAGCGCTGGGGCCAACGTCCTGACTTTC. As protein: CASSVNRVSAGANVLTF. The full variable domain, completed using reference TRBV7-2 and TRBJ2-6, is GAGVSQSPSNKVTEKGKDVELRCDPISGHTALYWYRQSLGQGLEFLIYFQGNSAPDKSGLPSDRFSAERTGGSVSTLTIQRTQQEDSAVYLCASSVNRVSAGANVLTFGAGSRLTVL.

A remark on this clone: The junction departs from germline at one end; a sequencing error may be responsible. The chain combines TRBV7-7 with TRBJ2-3, with a tentative D call TRBD2 (6 bases). CDR1 SSHAT and CDR2 FNYEAQ come from the germline V gene (reference sequence). The CDR3 is made up of 16 amino acids. The CDR3 protein is CASSKSPWGVTDTQYF. The CDR3 region has the DNA TGTGCTAGCAGCAAATCCCCTTGGGGGGTCACAGATACGCAGTATTTT.

The CDR3 here is CASSNPPRGVAYF. CDR3 in DNA: TGTGCCAGTAGTAACCCTCCTAGGGGCGTCGCGTATTTT. The J gene is TRBJ2-3, the V gene TRBV19; D might be TRBD1 (5 bases). V was pared by 4 bases and J by 14 bases, with 19 bases between. Germline V gene data show CDR1 as LNHDA and CDR2 as SQIVND (reference sequence). This CDR3 contains 13 residues.

This rearrangement joins TRBV28 to TRBJ2-1, with 9 nucleotides matching TRBD2. Germline-derived CDR1 and CDR2 are MDHEN and SYDVKM. The CDR3 covers 16 residues. V was clipped by 6 bases and J by 9 bases; unmatched bases: 15. The CDR3 region is CASRISSGDLEIEQFF. The DNA for the CDR3 is TGTGCCAGCAGGATTTCTAGCGGGGACCTAGAGATTGAGCAGTTCTTC.

V is TRBV12-5 and J is TRBJ1-2, with 9 bases lining up with TRBD1. V lost 1 base, J lost 6 bases, and 9 bases stayed unmatched. The CDR3 is made up of 16 amino acids. Germline V CDR1 and CDR2: LGHNT, FRNRAP. The CDR3 loop is CASGLAGGQGKNGYTF. Written as DNA, the CDR3 is TGTGCTAGTGGTTTGGCGGGGGGACAGGGAAAGAATGGCTACACCTTC.

This chain joins TRBV13 and TRBJ2-5; the match to TRBD2 covers 9 bases. Germline V gene data show CDR1 as PRHDT and CDR2 as FYEKMQ (reference sequence). The CDR3 loop spans 15 amino acids. V trimming: 5 bases; J trimming: 5 bases; junction bases outside the gene matches: 9. The CDR3 DNA sequence: TGTGCCAGCAGCCCTTTAGCGGGAGTGGGGGAGACCCAGTACTTC. Protein product: CASSPLAGVGETQYF.